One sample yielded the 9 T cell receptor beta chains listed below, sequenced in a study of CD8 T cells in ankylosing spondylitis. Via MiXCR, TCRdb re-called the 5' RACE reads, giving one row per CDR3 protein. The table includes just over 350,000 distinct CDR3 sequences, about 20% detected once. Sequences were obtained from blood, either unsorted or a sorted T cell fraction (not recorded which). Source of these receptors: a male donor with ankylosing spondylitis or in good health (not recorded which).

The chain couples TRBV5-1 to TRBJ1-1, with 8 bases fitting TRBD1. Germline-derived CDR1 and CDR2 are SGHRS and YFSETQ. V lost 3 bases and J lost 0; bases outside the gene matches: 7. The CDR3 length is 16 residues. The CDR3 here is CASSSPRTGLNTEAFF. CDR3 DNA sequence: TGCGCCAGCAGCTCCCCACGGACAGGGCTGAACACTGAAGCTTTCTTT.

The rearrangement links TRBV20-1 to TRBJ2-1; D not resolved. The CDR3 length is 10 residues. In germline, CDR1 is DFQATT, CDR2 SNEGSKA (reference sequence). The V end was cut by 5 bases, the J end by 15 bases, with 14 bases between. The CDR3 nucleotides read TGCAGTGCTGACCATGATTCTCCGTTCTTC. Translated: CSADHDSPFF.

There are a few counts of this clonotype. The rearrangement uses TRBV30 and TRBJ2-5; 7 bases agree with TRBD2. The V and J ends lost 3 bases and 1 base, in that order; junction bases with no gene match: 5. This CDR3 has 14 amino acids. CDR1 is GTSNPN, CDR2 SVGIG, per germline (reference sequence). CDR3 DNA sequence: TGTGCCTGGAGCCCGTGGGGGGGCCAAGAGACCCAGTACTTC. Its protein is CAWSPWGGQETQYF.

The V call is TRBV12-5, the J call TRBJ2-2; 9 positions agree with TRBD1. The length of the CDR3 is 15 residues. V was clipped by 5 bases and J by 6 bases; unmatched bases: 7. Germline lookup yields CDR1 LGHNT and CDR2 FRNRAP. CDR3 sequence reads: CASGLRQGDAGELFF. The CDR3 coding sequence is TGTGCTAGTGGTCTCCGACAGGGGGATGCCGGGGAGCTGTTTTTT.

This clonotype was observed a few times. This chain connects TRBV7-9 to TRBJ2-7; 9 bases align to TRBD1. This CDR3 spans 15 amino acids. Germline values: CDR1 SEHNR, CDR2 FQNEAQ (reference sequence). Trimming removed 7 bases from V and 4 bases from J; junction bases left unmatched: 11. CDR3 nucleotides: TGTGCCAGCACTCCTCAAGGGACAGGGCCTTACGAGCAGTACTTC. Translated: CASTPQGTGPYEQYF.

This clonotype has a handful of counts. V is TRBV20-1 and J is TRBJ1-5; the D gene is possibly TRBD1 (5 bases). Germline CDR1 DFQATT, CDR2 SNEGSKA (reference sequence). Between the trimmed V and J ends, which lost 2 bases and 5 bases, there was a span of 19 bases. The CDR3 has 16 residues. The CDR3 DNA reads TGCAGTGCTAGAATTCTGGGTGAGGGGATGGATCAGCCCCAGCATTTT. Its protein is CSARILGEGMDQPQHF.

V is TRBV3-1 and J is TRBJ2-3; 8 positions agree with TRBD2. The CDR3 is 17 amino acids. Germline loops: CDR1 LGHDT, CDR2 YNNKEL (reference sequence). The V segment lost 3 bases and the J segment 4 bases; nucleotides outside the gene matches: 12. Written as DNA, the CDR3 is TGTGCCAGCAGCCATCTGTGGCGGGGGGCAGAGGCAGATACGCAGTATTTT. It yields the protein CASSHLWRGAEADTQYF.

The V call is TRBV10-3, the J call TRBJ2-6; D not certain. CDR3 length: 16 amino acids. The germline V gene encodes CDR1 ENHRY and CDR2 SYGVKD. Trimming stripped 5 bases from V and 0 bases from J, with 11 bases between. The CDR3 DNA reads TGTGCCATCAGTTTGTTTTGGTTCTCTGGGGCCAACGTCCTGACTTTC. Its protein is CAISLFWFSGANVLTF.

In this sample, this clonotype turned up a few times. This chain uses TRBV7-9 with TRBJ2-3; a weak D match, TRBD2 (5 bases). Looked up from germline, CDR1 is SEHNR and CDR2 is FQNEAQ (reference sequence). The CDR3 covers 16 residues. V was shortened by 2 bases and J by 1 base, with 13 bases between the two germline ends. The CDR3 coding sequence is TGTGCCAGCAGCTTATCCCCGGGGTGGGGCACAGATACGCAGTATTTT. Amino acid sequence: CASSLSPGWGTDTQYF.